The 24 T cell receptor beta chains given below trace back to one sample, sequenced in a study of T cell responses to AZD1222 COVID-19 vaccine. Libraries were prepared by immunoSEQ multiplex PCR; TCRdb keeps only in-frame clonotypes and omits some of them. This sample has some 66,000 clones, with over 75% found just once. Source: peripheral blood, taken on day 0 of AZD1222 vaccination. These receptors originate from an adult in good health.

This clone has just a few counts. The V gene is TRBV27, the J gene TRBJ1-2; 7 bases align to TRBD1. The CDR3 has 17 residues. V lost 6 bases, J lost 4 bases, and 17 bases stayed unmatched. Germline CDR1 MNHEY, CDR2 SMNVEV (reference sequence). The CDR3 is CASSGWQGEVGGYGYTF. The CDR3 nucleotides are TGTGCCAGCAGCGGTTGGCAGGGGGAAGTGGGTGGCTATGGCTACACCTTC.

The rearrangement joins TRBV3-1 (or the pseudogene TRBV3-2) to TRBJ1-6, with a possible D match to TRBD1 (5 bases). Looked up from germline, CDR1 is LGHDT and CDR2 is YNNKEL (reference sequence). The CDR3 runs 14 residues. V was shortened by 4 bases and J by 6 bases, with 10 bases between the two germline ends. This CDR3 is CASSRDSTNSPLHF. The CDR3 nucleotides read TGTGCCAGCAGCCGCGACAGTACTAATTCACCCCTCCACTTT.

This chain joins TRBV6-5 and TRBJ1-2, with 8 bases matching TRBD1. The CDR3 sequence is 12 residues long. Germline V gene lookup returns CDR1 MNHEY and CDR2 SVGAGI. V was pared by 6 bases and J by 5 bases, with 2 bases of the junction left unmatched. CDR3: CASRGQVYGYTF. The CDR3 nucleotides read TGTGCCAGCAGGGGACAGGTTTATGGCTACACCTTC.

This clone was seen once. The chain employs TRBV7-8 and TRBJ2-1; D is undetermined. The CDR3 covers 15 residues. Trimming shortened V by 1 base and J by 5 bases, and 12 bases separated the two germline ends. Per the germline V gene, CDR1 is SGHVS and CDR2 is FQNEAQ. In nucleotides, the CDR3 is TGTGCCAGCAGCTTAGTCGGCCTTTATAACAATGAGCAGTTCTTC. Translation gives CASSLVGLYNNEQFF. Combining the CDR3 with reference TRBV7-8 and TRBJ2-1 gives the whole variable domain GAGVSQSPRYKVAKRGQDVALRCDPISGHVSLFWYQQALGQGPEFLTYFQNEAQLDKSGLPSDRFFAERPEGSVSTLKIQRTQQEDSAVYLCASSLVGLYNNEQFFGPGTRLTVL.

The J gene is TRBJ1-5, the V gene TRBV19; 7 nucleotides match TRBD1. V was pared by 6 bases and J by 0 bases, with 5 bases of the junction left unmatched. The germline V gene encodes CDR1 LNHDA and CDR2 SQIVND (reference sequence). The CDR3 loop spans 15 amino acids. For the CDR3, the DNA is TGTGCCAGTAGGGGCAGGGGGGATAGCAATCAGCCCCAGCATTTT. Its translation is CASRGRGDSNQPQHF.

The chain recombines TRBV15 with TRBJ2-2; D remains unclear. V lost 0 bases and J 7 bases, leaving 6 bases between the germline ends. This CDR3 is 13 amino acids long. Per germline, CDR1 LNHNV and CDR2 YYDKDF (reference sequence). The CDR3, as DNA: TGTGCCACCAGCAGAGACCTACTCGGGGAGCTGTTTTTT. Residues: CATSRDLLGELFF.

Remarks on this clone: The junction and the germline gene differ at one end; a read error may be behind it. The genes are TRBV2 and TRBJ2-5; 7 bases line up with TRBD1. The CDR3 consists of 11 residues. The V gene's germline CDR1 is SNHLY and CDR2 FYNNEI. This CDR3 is CASSRTGKGDF. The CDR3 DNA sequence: TGTGCCAGCAGCCGGACAGGCAAGGGGGACTTC.

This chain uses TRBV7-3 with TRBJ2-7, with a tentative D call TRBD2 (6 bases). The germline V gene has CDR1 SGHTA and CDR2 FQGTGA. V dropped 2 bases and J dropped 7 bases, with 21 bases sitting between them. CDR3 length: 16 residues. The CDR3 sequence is CASSLVLGERELEQYF. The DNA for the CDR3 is TGTGCCAGCAGCTTAGTTTTGGGGGAACGGGAGTTAGAGCAGTACTTC.

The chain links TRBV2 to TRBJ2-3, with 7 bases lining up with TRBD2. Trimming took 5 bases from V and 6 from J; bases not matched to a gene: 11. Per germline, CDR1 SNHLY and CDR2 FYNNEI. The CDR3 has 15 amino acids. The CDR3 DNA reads TGTGCCAGCAGTCCAGAGGGGCGGGAGAGGGATACGCAGTATTTT. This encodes CASSPEGRERDTQYF.

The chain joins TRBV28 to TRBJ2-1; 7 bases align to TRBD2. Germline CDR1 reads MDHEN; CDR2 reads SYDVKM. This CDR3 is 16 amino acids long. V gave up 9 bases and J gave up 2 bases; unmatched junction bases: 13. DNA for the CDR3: TGTGCCAGTTGCGAGCCCGGACTAGGGCCCTACAATGAGCAGTTCTTC. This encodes CASCEPGLGPYNEQFF. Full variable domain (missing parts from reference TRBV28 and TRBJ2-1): DVKVTQSSRYLVKRTGEKVFLECVQDMDHENMFWYRQDPGLGLRLIYFSYDVKMKEKGDIPEGYSVSREKKERFSLILESASTNQTSMYLCASCEPGLGPYNEQFFGPGTRLTVL.

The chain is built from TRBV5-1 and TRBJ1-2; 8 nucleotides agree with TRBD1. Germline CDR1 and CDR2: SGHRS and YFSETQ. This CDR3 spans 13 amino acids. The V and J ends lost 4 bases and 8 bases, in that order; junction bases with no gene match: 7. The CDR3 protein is CASSITGQAGYTF. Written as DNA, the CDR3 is TGCGCCAGCAGCATAACGGGACAGGCCGGCTACACCTTC.

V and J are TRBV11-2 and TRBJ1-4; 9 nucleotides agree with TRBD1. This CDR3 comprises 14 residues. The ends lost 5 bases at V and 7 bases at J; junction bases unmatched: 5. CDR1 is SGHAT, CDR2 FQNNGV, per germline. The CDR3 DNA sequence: TGTGCCAGCAGCCGGCTGACAGGGGGTGAAAAACTGTTTTTT. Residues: CASSRLTGGEKLFF. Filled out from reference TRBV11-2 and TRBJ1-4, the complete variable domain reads EAGVAQSPRYKIIEKRQSVAFWCNPISGHATLYWYQQILGQGPKLLIQFQNNGVVDDSQLPKDRFSAERLKGVDSTLKIQPAKLEDSAVYLCASSRLTGGEKLFFGSGTQLSVL.

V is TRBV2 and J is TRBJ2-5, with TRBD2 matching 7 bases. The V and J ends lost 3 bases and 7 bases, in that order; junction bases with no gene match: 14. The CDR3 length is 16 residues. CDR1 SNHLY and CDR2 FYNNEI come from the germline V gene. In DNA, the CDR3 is TGTGCCAGCAGTGAGGGTCGGTGGGGGGGATCAGGGACCCAGTACTTC. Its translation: CASSEGRWGGSGTQYF. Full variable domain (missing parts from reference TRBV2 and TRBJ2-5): EPEVTQTPSHQVTQMGQEVILRCVPISNHLYFYWYRQILGQKVEFLVSFYNNEISEKSEIFDDQFSVERPDGSNFTLKIRSTKLEDSAMYFCASSEGRWGGSGTQYFGPGTRLLVL.

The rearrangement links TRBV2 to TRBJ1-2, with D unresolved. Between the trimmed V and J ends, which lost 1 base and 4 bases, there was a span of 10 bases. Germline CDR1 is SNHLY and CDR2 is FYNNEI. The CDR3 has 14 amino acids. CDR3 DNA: TGTGCCAGCAGTGAAGGCGGAATCCCCTATGGCTACACCTTC. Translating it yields CASSEGGIPYGYTF.

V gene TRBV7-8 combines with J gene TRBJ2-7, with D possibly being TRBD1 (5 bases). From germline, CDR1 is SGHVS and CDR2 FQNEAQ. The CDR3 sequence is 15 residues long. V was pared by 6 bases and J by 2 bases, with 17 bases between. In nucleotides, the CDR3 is TGTGCCAGCAGTCTAGGGGTGGGATTTGCCTACGAGCAGTACTTC. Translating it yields CASSLGVGFAYEQYF. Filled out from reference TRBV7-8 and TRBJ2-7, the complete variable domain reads GAGVSQSPRYKVAKRGQDVALRCDPISGHVSLFWYQQALGQGPEFLTYFQNEAQLDKSGLPSDRFFAERPEGSVSTLKIQRTQQEDSAVYLCASSLGVGFAYEQYFGPGTRLTVT.

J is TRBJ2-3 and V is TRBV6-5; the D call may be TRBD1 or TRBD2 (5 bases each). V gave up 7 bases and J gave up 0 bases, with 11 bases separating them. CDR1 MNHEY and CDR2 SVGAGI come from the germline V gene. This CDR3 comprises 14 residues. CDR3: CASKPGLSTDTQYF. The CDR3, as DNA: TGTGCCAGCAAACCGGGGCTCAGCACAGATACGCAGTATTTT.

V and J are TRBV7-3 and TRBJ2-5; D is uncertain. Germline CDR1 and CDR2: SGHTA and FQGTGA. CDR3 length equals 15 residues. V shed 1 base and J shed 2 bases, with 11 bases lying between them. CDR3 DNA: TGTGCCAGCAGCTTAAGATCGGCCGAACAAGAGACCCAGTACTTC. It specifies CASSLRSAEQETQYF.

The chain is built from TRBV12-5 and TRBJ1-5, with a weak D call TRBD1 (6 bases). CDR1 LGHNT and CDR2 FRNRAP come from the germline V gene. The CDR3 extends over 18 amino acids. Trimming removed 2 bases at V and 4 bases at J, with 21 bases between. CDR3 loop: CASGLLHGGGGGNQPQHF. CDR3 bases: TGTGCTAGTGGTTTGCTACACGGGGGCGGGGGAGGTAATCAGCCCCAGCATTTT.

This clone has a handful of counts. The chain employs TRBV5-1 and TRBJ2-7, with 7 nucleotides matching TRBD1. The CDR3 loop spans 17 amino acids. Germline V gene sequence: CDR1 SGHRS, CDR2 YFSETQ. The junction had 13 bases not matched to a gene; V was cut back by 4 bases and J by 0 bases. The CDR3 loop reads CASSQNAQGVGSYEQYF. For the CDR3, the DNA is TGCGCCAGCAGCCAGAACGCTCAGGGGGTGGGCTCCTACGAGCAGTACTTC.

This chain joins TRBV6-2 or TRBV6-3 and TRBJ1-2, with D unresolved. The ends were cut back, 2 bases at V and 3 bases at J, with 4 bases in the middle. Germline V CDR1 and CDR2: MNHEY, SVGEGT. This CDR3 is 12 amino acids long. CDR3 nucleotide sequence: TGTGCCAGCAGTTACGGGGACTATGGCTACACCTTC. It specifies CASSYGDYGYTF.

CDR3 amino acids: CAYGTDNSPLHF. CDR3 in DNA: TGTGCCTACGGGACAGATAATTCACCCCTCCACTTT. The chain employs TRBV30 and TRBJ1-6; 7 bases match TRBD1. The germline gives CDR1 GTSNPN, CDR2 SVGIG (reference sequence). This CDR3 comprises 12 residues. V trimming: 7 bases; J trimming: 5 bases; junction bases outside the gene matches: 2.

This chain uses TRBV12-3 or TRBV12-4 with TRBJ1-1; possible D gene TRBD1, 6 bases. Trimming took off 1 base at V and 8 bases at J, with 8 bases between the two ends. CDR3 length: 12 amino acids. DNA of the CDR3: TGTGCCAGCAGTTTAGAAAGGGGGGAAGCTTTCTTT. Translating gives CASSLERGEAFF.

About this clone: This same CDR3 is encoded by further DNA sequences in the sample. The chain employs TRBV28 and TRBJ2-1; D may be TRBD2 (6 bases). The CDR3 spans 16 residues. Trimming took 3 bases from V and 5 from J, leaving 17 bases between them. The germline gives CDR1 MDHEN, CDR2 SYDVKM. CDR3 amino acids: CASSLPAGRSNNEQFF. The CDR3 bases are TGTGCCAGCAGTTTGCCGGCGGGGAGGAGTAACAATGAGCAGTTCTTC. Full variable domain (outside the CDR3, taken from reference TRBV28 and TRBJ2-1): DVKVTQSSRYLVKRTGEKVFLECVQDMDHENMFWYRQDPGLGLRLIYFSYDVKMKEKGDIPEGYSVSREKKERFSLILESASTNQTSMYLCASSLPAGRSNNEQFFGPGTRLTVL.

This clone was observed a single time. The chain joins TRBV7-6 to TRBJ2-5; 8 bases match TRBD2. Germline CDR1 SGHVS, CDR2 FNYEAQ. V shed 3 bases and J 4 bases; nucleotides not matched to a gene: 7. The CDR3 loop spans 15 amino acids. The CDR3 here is CASSFKGLVRETQYF. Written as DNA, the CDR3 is TGTGCCAGCAGCTTCAAGGGACTAGTCCGAGAGACCCAGTACTTC.